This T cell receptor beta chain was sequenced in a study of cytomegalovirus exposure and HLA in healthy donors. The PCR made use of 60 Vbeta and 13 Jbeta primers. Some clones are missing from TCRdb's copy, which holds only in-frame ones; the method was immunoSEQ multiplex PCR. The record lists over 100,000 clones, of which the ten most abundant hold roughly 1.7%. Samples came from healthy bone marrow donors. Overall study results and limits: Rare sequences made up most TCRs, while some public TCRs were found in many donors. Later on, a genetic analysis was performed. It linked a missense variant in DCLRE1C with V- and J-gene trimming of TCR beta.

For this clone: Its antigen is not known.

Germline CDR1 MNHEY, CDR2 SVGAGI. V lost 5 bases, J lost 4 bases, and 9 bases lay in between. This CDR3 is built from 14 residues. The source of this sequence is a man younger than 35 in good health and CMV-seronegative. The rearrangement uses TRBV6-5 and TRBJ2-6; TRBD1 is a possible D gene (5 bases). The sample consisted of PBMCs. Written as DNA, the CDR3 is TGTGCCAGCAGTAGACAGTGGGGGGCCAACGTCCTGACTTTC. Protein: CASSRQWGANVLTF.